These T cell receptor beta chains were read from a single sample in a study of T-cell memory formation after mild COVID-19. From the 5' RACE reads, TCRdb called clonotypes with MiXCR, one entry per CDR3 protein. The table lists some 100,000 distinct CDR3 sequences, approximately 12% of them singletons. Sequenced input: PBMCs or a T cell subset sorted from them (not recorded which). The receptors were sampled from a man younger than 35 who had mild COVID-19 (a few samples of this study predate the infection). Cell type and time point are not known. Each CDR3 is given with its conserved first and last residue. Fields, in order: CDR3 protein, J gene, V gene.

CDR3 protein: CASSLGGGGSRNEQFF
J gene: TRBJ2-1
V gene: TRBV7-9

CDR3 protein: CASSLRGDYQETQYF
J gene: TRBJ2-5
V gene: TRBV7-9

CDR3 protein: CASSPTLDTEAFF
J gene: TRBJ1-1
V gene: TRBV7-6

CDR3 protein: CASSQERPTETQYF
J gene: TRBJ2-5
V gene: TRBV4-1

CDR3 protein: CASSFSTSGGANEQFF
J gene: TRBJ2-1
V gene: TRBV19

CDR3 protein: CASSTRDCGGGNQPQHF
J gene: TRBJ1-5
V gene: TRBV5-1

CDR3 protein: CASSLLGLGSYNEQFF
J gene: TRBJ2-1
V gene: TRBV27

CDR3 protein: CASSRSGGTGETQYF
J gene: TRBJ2-5
V gene: TRBV7-2

CDR3 protein: CASRGETATSTDTQYF
J gene: TRBJ2-3
V gene: TRBV23-1

CDR3 protein: CASSNSGNTGELFF
J gene: TRBJ2-2
V gene: TRBV5-1

CDR3 protein: CASSFRPSGGNEQFF
J gene: TRBJ2-1
V gene: TRBV11-2

CDR3 protein: CASSQGANYGYTF
J gene: TRBJ1-2
V gene: TRBV27

CDR3 protein: CASRDPGWGETQYF
J gene: TRBJ2-5
V gene: TRBV27

CDR3 protein: CASSETGGVEQPQHF
J gene: TRBJ1-5
V gene: TRBV9

CDR3 protein: CASSLSGSGNTIYF
J gene: TRBJ1-3
V gene: TRBV7-8

CDR3 protein: CASSTVSGGTYEQFF
J gene: TRBJ2-1
V gene: TRBV25-1

CDR3 protein: CASSLGALPYEQYF
J gene: TRBJ2-7
V gene: TRBV7-2

CDR3 protein: CASRRTGSVSPYNEQFF
J gene: TRBJ2-1
V gene: TRBV7-8

CDR3 protein: CASSENGRPDTQYF
J gene: TRBJ2-3
V gene: TRBV2

CDR3 protein: CASSYSGRGTGELFF
J gene: TRBJ2-2
V gene: TRBV6-5